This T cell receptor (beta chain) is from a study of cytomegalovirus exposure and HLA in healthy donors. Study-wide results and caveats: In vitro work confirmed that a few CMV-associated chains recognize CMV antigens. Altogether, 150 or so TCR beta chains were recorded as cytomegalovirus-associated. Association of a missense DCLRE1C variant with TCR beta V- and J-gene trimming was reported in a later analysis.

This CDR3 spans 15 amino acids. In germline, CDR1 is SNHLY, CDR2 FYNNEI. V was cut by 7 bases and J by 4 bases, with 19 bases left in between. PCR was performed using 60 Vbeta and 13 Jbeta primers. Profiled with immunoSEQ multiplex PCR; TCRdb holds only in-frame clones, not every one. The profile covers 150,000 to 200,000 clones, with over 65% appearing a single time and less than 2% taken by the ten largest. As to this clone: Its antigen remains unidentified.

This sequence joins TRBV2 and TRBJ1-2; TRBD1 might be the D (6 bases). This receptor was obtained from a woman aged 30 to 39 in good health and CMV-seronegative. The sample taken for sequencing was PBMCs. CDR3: CASTEQGVLGYGYTF. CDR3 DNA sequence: TGTGCCAGCACCGAACAGGGCGTCCTAGGCTATGGCTACACCTTC.